This record covers a single T cell receptor beta chain. Recovered Cohort 3 donors showed two negative PCRs, clearance, or symptom resolution. The data stem from a study of blood T cell repertoires in COVID-19. Overall study: The United States, Italy and Spain were the sources of the acute and convalescent COVID-19 samples.

TCRdb's copy holds only in-frame clones and misses some; the assay was immunoSEQ multiplex PCR. The table lists 250,000 or so clones, roughly four fifths of them singletons. Losses at the gene ends were 3 bases for V and 3 bases for J; bases not matched to a gene: 3. Germline lookup yields CDR1 SGHRS and CDR2 YFSETQ. The CDR3 runs 14 residues. The source is a man aged 45-60 years who had recovered from COVID-19. Sequenced input: PBMCs or T cells enriched from blood (not recorded which). V is TRBV5-1 and J is TRBJ2-7; 10 bases line up with TRBD1. Written as DNA, the CDR3 is TGCGCCAGCAGCTACGGACAGGGGGACTACGAGCAGTACTTC. Encoded protein: CASSYGQGDYEQYF.